This TCR beta chain was sequenced for a study of blood T cells in healthy people across ages. In its sample, this clonotype was seen a few times. Germline V CDR1 and CDR2: SEHNR, FQNEAQ (reference sequence). The junction had 4 bases not matched to a gene; V was cut back by 4 bases and J by 1 base. The CDR3 contains 14 residues. Using a J-beta primer mix together with a sample-barcoded 5' primer, a second PCR was run for about 7 to 12 cycles. TCRdb independently ran MiXCR on the 5' RACE reads; one entry per CDR3 protein. The table includes 600,000 to 900,000 distinct CDR3 sequences, around 25% detected once. The sample was also linked to a second study, of T cells of mothers and their children.

The material sequenced was blood. The genes are TRBV7-9 and TRBJ2-7; 7 positions agree with TRBD2. The sequence was collected from a boy between 5 and 17 years old in good health. CDR3 in amino acids: CASSYPGGSYEQYF. The CDR3 DNA sequence: TGTGCCAGCAGCTACCCGGGGGGATCCTACGAGCAGTACTTC.